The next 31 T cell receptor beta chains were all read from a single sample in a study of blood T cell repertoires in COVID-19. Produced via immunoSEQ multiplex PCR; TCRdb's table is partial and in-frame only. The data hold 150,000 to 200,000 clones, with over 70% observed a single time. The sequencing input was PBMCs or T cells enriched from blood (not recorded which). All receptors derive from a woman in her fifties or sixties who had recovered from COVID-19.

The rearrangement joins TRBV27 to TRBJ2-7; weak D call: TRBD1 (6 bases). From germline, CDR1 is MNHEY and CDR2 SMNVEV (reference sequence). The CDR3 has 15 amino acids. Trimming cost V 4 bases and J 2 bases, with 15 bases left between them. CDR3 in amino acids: CASSWTATRPYEQYF. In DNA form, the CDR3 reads TGTGCCAGCAGTTGGACAGCCACAAGACCCTACGAGCAGTACTTC.

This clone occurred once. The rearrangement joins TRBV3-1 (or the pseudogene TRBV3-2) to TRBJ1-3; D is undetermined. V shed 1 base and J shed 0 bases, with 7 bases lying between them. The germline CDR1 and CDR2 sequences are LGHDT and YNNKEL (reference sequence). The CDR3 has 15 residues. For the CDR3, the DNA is TGTGCCAGCAGCCAAGTTGGGAGCTCTGGAAACACCATATATTTT. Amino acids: CASSQVGSSGNTIYF.

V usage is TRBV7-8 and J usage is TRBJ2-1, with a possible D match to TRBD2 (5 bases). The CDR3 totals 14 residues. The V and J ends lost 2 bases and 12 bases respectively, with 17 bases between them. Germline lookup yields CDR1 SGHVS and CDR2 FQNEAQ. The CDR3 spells CASSLSWEGRGQFF. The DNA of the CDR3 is TGTGCCAGCAGCTTATCGTGGGAAGGCCGGGGGCAGTTCTTC.

The CDR3 DNA is TGCGCCAGCAGCTGGACCGGGACAGGGAACACTGAAGCTTTCTTT. This sequence encodes CASSWTGTGNTEAFF. The rearrangement joins TRBV5-1 to TRBJ1-1; 8 bases are a match to TRBD1. The CDR3 runs to 15 residues. Germline V CDR1 and CDR2: SGHRS, YFSETQ. V was clipped by 3 bases and J by 1 base; unmatched bases: 5. Full variable domain (rest looked up from reference TRBV5-1 and TRBJ1-1): KAGVTQTPRYLIKTRGQQVTLSCSPISGHRSVSWYQQTPGQGLQFLFEYFSETQRNKGNFPGRFSGRQFSNSRSEMNVSTLELGDSALYLCASSWTGTGNTEAFFGQGTRLTVV.

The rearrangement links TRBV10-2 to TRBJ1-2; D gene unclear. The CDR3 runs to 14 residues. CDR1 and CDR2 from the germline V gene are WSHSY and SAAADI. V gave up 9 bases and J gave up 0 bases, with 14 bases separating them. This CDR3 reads CASRPRAANYGYTF. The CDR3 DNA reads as TGCGCCAGTCGGCCGAGGGCAGCTAACTATGGCTACACCTTC.

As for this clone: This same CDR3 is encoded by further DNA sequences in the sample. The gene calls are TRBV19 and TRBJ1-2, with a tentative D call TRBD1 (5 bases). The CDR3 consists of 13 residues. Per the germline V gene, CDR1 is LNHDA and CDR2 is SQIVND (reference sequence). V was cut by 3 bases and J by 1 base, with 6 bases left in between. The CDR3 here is CASSIGGNYGYTF. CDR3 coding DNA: TGTGCCAGTAGTATCGGGGGTAACTATGGCTACACCTTC. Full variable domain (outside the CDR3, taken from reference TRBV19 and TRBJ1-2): DGGITQSPKYLFRKEGQNVTLSCEQNLNHDAMYWYRQDPGQGLRLIYYSQIVNDFQKGDIAEGYSVSREKKESFPLTVTSAQKNPTAFYLCASSIGGNYGYTFGSGTRLTVV.

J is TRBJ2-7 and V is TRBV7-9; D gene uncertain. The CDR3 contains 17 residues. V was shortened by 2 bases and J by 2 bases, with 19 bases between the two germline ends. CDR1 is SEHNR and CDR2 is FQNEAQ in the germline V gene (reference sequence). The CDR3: CASSLSGGSTLTYEQYF. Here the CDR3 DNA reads TGTGCCAGCAGCTTAAGTGGCGGAAGTACCCTAACCTACGAGCAGTACTTC.

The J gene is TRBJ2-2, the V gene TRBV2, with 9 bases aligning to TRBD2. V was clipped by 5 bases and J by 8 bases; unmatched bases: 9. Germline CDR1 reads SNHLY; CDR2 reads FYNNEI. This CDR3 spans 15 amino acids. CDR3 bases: TGTGCCAGCAGTTCCCAGGCGGGGGGGCTAGGGGAGCTGTTTTTT. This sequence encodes CASSSQAGGLGELFF. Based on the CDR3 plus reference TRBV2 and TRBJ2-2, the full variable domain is EPEVTQTPSHQVTQMGQEVILRCVPISNHLYFYWYRQILGQKVEFLVSFYNNEISEKSEIFDDQFSVERPDGSNFTLKIRSTKLEDSAMYFCASSSQAGGLGELFFGEGSRLTVL.

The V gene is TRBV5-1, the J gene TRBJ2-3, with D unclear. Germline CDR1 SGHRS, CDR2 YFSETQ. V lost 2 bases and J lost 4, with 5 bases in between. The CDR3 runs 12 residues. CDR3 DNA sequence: TGCGCCAGCAGCTTCCCGGCAGATACGCAGTATTTT. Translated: CASSFPADTQYF.

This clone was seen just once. The CDR3 DNA is TGCGCCAGCAGCTTGGGGACAGGTACGATTGGAAACACCATATATTTT. This gives the protein CASSLGTGTIGNTIYF. This chain connects TRBV5-1 to TRBJ1-3, with TRBD1 identical over 7 bases. The length of the CDR3 is 16 residues. The germline CDR1 and CDR2 sequences are SGHRS and YFSETQ. V was pared by 0 bases and J by 3 bases, with 6 bases of the junction left unmatched.

This CDR3 reads CSVEGERENYYEQYF. As DNA, the CDR3 is TGCAGCGTTGAAGGGGAGCGGGAAAATTACTACGAGCAGTACTTC. The chain is built from TRBV29-1 and TRBJ2-7; 7 bases map to TRBD2. There are 15 residues in the CDR3. Germline V gives CDR1 SQVTM, CDR2 ANQGSEA. Trimming took 1 base from V and 3 from J; bases not matched to a gene: 9.

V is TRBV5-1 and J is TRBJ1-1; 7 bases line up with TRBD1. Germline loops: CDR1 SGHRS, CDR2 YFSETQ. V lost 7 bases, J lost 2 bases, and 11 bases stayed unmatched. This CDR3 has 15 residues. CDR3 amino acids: CASDESGGSNTEAFF. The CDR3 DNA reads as TGCGCCAGCGACGAATCAGGGGGATCAAACACTGAAGCTTTCTTT.

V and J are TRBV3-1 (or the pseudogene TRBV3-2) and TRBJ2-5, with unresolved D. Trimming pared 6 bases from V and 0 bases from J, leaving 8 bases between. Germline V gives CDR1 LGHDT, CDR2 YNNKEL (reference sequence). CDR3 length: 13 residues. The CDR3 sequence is CASRSTNQETQYF. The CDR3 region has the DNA TGTGCCAGCAGATCGACAAACCAAGAGACCCAGTACTTC.

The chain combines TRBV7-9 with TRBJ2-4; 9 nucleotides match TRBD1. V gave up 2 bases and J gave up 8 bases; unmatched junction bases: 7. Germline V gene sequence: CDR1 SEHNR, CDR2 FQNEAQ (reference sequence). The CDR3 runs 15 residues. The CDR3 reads CASSLRRQGVHIQYF. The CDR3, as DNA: TGTGCCAGCAGCTTAAGGAGACAGGGGGTTCACATTCAGTACTTC.

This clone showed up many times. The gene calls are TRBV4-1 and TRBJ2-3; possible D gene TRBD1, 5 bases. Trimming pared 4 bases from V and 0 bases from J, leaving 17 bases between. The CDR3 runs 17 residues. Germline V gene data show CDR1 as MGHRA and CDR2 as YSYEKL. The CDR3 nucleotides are TGCGCCAGCAGCCCGACCCAGACAGCCCCAAGCACAGATACGCAGTATTTT. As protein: CASSPTQTAPSTDTQYF.

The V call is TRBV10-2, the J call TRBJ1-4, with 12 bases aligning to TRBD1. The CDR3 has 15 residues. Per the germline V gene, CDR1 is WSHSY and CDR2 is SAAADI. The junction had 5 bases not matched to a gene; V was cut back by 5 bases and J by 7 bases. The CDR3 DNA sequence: TGCGCCAGCAGTCGGGGACAGGGGGCCACTGAAAAACTGTTTTTT. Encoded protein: CASSRGQGATEKLFF.

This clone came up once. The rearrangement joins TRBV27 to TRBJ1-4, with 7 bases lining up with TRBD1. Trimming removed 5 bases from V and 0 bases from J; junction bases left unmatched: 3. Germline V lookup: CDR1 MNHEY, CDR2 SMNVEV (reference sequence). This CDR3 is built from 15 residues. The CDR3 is CASSPQGATNEKLFF. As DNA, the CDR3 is TGTGCCAGCAGTCCCCAGGGGGCAACTAATGAAAAACTGTTTTTT.

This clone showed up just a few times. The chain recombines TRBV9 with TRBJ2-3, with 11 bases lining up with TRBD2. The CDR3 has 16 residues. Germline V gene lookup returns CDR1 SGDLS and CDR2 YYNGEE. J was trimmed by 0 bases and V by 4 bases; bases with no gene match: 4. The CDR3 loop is CASSPRTSGSTDTQYF. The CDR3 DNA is TGTGCCAGCAGCCCCCGGACTAGCGGGAGCACAGATACGCAGTATTTT.

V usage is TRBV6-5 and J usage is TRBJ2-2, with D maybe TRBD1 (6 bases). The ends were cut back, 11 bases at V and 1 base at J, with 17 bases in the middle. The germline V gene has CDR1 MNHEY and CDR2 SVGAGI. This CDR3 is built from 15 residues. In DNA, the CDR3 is TGTGCCGCGAGAATGGCAGGGGTGAACACCGGGGAGCTGTTTTTT. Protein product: CAARMAGVNTGELFF.

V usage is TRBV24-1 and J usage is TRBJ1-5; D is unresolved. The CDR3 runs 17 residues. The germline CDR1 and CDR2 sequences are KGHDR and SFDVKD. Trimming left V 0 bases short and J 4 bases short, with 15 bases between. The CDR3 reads CATSDLPGFVVNQPQHF. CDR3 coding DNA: TGTGCCACCAGTGATTTGCCGGGGTTCGTTGTGAATCAGCCCCAGCATTTT.

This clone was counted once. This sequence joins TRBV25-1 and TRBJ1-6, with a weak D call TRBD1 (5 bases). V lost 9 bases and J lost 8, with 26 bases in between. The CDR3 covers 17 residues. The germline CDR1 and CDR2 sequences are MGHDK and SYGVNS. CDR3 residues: CARHPTWGRCLDSPLHF. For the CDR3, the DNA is TGTGCCAGGCACCCCACATGGGGGAGGTGTTTGGATTCACCCCTCCACTTT.

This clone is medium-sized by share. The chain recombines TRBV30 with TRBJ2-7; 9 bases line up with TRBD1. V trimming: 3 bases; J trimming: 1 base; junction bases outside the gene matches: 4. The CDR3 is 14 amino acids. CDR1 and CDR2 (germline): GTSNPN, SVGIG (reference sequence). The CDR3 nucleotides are TGTGCCTGGAGGAGGGGGACAGGGTCCTACGAGCAGTACTTC. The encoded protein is CAWRRGTGSYEQYF.

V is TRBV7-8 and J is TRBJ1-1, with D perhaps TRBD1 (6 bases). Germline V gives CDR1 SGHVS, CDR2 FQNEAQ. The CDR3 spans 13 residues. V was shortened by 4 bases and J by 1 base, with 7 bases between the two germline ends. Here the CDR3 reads CASSSGQNTEAFF. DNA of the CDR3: TGTGCCAGCAGCTCGGGACAGAACACTGAAGCTTTCTTT.

DNA of the CDR3: TGCGCCAGCAGTGAGGGCAGGCGATCCTATACGCAGTATTTT. Its protein is CASSEGRRSYTQYF. The V and J genes are TRBV10-1 and TRBJ2-3, with D hard to call. The CDR3 contains 14 residues. V was clipped by 2 bases and J by 7 bases, with 13 bases between them. The V gene's germline CDR1 is WNHNN and CDR2 SYGVQD (reference sequence).

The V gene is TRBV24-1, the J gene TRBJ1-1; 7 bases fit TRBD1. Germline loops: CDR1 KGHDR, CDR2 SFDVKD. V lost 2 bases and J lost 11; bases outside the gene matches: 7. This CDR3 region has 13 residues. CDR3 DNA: TGTGCCACCAGTGATTCCCCGGGACAGAGGGCTTTCTTT. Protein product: CATSDSPGQRAFF.

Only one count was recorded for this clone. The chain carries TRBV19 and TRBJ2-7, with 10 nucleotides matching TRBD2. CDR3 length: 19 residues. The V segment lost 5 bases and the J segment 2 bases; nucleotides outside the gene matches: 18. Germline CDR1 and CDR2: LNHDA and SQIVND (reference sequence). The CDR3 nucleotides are TGTGCCAGTAGTCTCCGACTAGCGGGCGGACTAAGGTTTACCTACGAGCAGTACTTC. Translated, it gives CASSLRLAGGLRFTYEQYF.

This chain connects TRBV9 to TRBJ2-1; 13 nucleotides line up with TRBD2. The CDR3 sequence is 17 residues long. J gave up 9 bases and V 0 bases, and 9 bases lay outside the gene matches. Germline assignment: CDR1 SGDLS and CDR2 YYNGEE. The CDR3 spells CASSVDGLAGVPVEQFF. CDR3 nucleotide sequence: TGTGCCAGCAGCGTAGATGGACTAGCGGGAGTGCCGGTTGAGCAGTTCTTC.

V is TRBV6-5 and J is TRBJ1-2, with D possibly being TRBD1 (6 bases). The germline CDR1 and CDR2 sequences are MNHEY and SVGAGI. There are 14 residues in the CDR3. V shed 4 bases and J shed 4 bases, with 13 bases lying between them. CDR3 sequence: CASSSHGRGYGYTF. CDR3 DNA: TGTGCCAGCAGTTCTCACGGCAGGGGCTATGGCTACACCTTC.

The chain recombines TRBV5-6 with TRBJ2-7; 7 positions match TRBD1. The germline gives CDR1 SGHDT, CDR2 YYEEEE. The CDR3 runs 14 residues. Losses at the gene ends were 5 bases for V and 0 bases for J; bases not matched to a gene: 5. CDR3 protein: CASSKGTASYEQYF. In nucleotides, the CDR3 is TGTGCCAGCAGTAAGGGGACAGCCTCCTACGAGCAGTACTTC.

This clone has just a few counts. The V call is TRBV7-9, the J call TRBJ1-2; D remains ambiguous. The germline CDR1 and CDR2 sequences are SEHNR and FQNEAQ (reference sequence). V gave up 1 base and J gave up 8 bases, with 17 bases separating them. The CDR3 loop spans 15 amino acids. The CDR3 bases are TGTGCCAGCAGCTTAGATCAGTATCTGAGCGACGGCTACACCTTC. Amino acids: CASSLDQYLSDGYTF.

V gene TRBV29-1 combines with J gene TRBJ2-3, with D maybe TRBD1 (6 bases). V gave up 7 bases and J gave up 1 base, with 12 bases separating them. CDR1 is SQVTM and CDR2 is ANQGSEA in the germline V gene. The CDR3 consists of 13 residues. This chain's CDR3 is CSDRTAGTDTQYF. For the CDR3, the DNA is TGCAGCGATCGGACAGCGGGCACAGATACGCAGTATTTT.